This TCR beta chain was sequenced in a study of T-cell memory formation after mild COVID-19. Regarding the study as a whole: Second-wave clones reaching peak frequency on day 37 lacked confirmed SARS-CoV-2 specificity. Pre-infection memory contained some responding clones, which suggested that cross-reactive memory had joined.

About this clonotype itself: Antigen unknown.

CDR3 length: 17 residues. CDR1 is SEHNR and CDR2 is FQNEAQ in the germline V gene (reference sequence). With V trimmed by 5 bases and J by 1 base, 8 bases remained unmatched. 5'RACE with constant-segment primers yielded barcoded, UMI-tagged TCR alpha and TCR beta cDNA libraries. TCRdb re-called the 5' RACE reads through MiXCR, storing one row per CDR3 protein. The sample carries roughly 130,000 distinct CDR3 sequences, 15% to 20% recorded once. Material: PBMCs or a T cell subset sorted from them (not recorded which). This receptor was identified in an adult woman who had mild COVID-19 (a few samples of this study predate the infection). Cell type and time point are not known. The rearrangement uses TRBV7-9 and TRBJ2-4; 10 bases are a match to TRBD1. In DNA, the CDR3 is TGTGCCAGCAGCCCCGGGGACAGGGGTTTTGCCAAAAACATTCAGTACTTC. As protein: CASSPGDRGFAKNIQYF.